This record concerns one TCR beta chain sequence. The antigen is unknown. This record belongs to a study of cytomegalovirus exposure and HLA in healthy donors. Study in general: Most donors, less than 85% of more than 300 genotyped, fell in the Caucasian-associated ancestry cluster.

With 60 Vbeta and 13 Jbeta primers, the PCR was carried out. Sequenced by immunoSEQ multiplex PCR; TCRdb stores in-frame clones only, minus some. The sample yields about 150,000 clones, less than 85% seen once. General study results and limits: When analyzed later, the rates of TCR association showed variation by HLA locus, with DRB1 the most and HLA-C the fewest. Analysis was performed later, and it showed HLA-associated TCR beta chains to be more clonally expanded than equally common others.

There are 13 residues in the CDR3. Germline CDR1 SGHVS, CDR2 FNYEAQ. V was pared by 4 bases and J by 5 bases, with 9 bases between. What was sequenced was PBMCs. This receptor was identified in a man in his forties in good health and CMV-seronegative. The V gene is TRBV7-6, the J gene TRBJ1-5, with a possible D match to TRBD1 (5 bases). Here the CDR3 reads CASSWGTDQPQHF. Here the CDR3 DNA reads TGTGCCAGCAGCTGGGGGACTGATCAGCCCCAGCATTTT.